This T cell receptor (beta chain) derives from a study of CD8+ T cells in alopecia areata. Study-wide context: Patients received oral tofacitinib, 5 to 10 mg twice daily, for moderate-to-severe alopecia areata. The study gave tofacitinib for 6 to 18 months, then 6 months off drug. Study-level findings and limits: Scalp lesions, especially in alopecia totalis/universalis, had higher clonality than normal scalp.

Following RNA extraction, reverse transcription yielded cDNA that acted as the sequencing template. The protocol was immunoSEQ multiplex PCR, while the TCRdb copy is restricted to in-frame clones and leaves out a portion. This sample has roughly 180,000 clones, with over 55% found just once. Peripheral blood and lesional scalp punch biopsies came from alopecia areata patients. CDR3 length: 16 amino acids. CDR1 is SGDLS and CDR2 is YYNGEE in the germline V gene. Trimming cost V 1 base and J 0 bases; bases outside gene matches: 5. Worth noting for this clone: Antigen specificity is unknown.

This chain connects TRBV9 to TRBJ2-5; 8 bases match TRBD2. The sample here was CD4+ T cells sorted from blood, taken at week 0. The sequence was collected from a human donor with alopecia areata. Written as DNA, the CDR3 is TGTGCCAGCAGCGTATCTGGTAGCGGGAACCAAGAGACCCAGTACTTC. It specifies CASSVSGSGNQETQYF.